This T cell receptor beta chain originates from a study of OX40 agonist ivuxolimab in advanced cancers. Findings and limits, study-wide: Researchers report that CD8+ T cells had, on average, more expanded clones than CD4+. Near-lowest levels of clonal expansion characterized partial responders at 0.1-3.0 mg/kg.

Autoimmune disease history or systemic immunosuppression was exclusionary. Samples were taken at baseline and on day 1 of cycles 4 and 7. Deletions cut 1 base from V and 2 bases from J, with 14 bases between. The CDR3 runs to 16 residues. CDR1 SEHNR and CDR2 FQNEAQ come from the germline V gene (reference sequence). This clone was seen a handful of times. Its antigen is not identified. The data were produced by immunoSEQ multiplex PCR, yet TCRdb's version contains in-frame clones alone and is incomplete. The sample holds around 48,000 clones, 75% to 85% seen once. The sequence came from an adult with an advanced solid tumor such as melanoma, head and neck, liver or kidney cancer. The material sequenced was CD4+ or CD8+ T cells sorted from blood, taken in a trial of the OX40 agonist ivuxolimab. This chain connects TRBV7-9 to TRBJ1-2; D is possibly TRBD1 (6 bases). In DNA, the CDR3 is TGTGCCAGCAGCTTAGTACATGCCAGGGGAAACTATGGCTACACCTTC. Translation: CASSLVHARGNYGYTF.